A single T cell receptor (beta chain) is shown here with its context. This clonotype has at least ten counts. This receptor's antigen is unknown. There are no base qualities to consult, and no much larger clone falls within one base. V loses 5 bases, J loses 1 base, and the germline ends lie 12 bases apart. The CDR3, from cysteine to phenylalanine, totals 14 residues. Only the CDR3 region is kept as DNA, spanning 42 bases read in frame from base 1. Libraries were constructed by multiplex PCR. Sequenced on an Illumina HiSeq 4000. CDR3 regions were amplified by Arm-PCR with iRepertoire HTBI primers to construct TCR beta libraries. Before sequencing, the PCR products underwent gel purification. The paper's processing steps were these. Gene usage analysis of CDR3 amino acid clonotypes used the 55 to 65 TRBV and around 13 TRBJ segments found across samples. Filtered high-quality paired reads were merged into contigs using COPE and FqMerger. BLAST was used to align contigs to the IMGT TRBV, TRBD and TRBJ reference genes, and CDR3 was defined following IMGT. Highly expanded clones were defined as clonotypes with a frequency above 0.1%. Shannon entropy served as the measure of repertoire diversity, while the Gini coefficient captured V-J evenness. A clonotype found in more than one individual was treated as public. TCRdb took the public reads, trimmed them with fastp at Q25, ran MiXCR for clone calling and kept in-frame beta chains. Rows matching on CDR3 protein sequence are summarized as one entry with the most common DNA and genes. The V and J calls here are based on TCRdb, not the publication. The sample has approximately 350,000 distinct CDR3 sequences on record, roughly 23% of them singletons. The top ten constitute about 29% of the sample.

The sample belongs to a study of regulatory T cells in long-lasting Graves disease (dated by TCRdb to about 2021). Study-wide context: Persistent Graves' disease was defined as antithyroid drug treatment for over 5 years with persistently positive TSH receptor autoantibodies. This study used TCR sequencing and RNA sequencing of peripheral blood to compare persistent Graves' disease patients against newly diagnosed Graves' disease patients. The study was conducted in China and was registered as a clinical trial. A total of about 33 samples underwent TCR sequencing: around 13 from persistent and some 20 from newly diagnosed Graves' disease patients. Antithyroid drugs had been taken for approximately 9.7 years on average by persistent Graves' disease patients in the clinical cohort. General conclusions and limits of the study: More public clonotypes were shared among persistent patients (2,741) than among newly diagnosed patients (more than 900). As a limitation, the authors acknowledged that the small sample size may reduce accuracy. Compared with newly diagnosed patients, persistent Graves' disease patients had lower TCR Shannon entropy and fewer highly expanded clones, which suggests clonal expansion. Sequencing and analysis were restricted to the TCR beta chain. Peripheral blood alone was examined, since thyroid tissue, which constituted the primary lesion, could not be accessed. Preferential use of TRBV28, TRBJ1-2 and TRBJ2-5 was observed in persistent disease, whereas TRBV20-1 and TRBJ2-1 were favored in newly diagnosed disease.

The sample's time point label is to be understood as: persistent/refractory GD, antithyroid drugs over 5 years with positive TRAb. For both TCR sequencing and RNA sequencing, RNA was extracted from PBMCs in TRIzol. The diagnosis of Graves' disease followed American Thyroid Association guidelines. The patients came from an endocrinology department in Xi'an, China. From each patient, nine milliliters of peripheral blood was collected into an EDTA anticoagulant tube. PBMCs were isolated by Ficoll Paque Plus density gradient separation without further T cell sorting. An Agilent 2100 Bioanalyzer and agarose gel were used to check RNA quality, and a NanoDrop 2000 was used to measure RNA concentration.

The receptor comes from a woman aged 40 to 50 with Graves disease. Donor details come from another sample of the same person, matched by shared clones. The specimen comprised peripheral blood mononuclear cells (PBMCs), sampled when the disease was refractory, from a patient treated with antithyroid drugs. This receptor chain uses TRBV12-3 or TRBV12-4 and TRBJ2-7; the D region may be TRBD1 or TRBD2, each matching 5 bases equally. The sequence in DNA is TGTGCCAGCAGTCCTCGGGACCCGTCCTACGAGCAGTACTTC. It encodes CASSPRDPSYEQYF.